This is a list of T cell receptor beta chains from one sample in a study of a mutant IDH1 vaccine in newly diagnosed glioma. Their target antigens are unknown. The data were produced by immunoSEQ multiplex PCR, yet TCRdb's version contains in-frame clones alone and is incomplete. The repertoire holds roughly 86,000 clones, with about 81% as singletons. The specimen was PBMCs, collected from a glioma patient whose treatment included an IDH1 peptide vaccine. The receptors were gathered from a man aged 40-50 years with glioma. Both conserved end residues are part of each CDR3. A D gene is named only where the DNA matches it firmly. Size values are once, few and many counts, or a class for expanded clones, and some rows have none.

j_call v_call clone_size d_call cdr3_aa cdr3_nt
TRBJ2-5 TRBV5-4 - TRBD1 CASSSPGQGAGETQYF TGTGCCAGCAGTTCACCCGGACAGGGGGCAGGGGAGACCCAGTACTTC
TRBJ2-2 TRBV11-3 - - CASSLGLGLSAGELFF TGTGCCAGCAGCCTCGGGCTGGGGCTATCGGCCGGGGAGCTGTTTTTT
TRBJ1-5 TRBV4-1 few TRBD1 CASSQEGQGRNQPQHF TGCGCCAGCAGCCAAGAAGGACAGGGGAGGAATCAGCCCCAGCATTTT
TRBJ1-5 TRBV7-9 - - CASSLANGWGNQPQHF TGTGCCAGCAGCTTAGCGAATGGTTGGGGCAATCAGCCCCAGCATTTT
TRBJ1-6 TRBV28 - - CASQSGSRLSSYNSPLHF TGTGCCAGCCAGTCCGGTTCTAGGCTCAGCTCCTATAATTCACCCCTCCACTTT
TRBJ2-1 TRBV4-1 few TRBD2 CASSQEEAGAYEQFF TGCGCCAGCAGCCAAGAAGAAGCGGGGGCTTATGAGCAGTTCTTC
TRBJ2-7 TRBV28 - TRBD1 CASSPSLDRFHEQYF TGTGCCAGCAGCCCCTCTCTGGACAGGTTCCACGAGCAGTACTTC
TRBJ2-7 TRBV7-2 - TRBD2 CASRPQLGLAGSYEQYF TGTGCCAGCAGGCCCCAATTGGGACTAGCGGGGTCCTACGAGCAGTACTTC
TRBJ1-2 TRBV5-1 - - CASSPDVFLGGYTF TGCGCCAGCAGCCCGGACGTCTTTCTGGGGGGCTACACCTTC
TRBJ2-1 TRBV7-3 - - CASSWLGLSQQFF TGTGCCAGCAGCTGGCTAGGGTTATCGCAGCAGTTCTTC
TRBJ2-7 TRBV10-2 - - CASSDPREQYF TGCGCCAGCAGTGACCCCCGGGAGCAGTACTTC
TRBJ2-1 TRBV29-1 - TRBD2 CSVEGTTSGVGNEQFF TGCAGCGTTGAAGGAACTACTAGCGGGGTAGGAAATGAGCAGTTCTTC
TRBJ1-1 TRBV18 once TRBD1 CASSPRWTGMNTEAFF TGTGCCAGCTCACCACGGTGGACAGGGATGAACACTGAAGCTTTCTTT
TRBJ2-1 TRBV7-3 few - CASSPTGRLDNEQFF TGTGCCAGCAGCCCTACAGGGCGGCTTGACAATGAGCAGTTCTTC
TRBJ2-3 TRBV18 - - CASSPPSSDTQYF TGTGCCAGCTCACCCCCTAGCTCCGATACGCAGTATTTT
TRBJ1-1 TRBV19 few - CASSPSNTEAFF TGTGCCAGTAGTCCATCCAACACTGAAGCTTTCTTT
TRBJ2-2 TRBV7-9 few TRBD2 CASSLLAGATGELFF TGTGCCAGCAGCCTGCTCGCGGGAGCGACCGGGGAGCTGTTTTTT
TRBJ1-1 TRBV7-2 few TRBD1 CASSSRGDYSTEAFF TGTGCCAGCAGCTCCAGGGGGGATTATTCCACTGAAGCTTTCTTT
TRBJ2-3 TRBV7-6 - TRBD2 CASSSSGDRTDTQYF TGTGCCAGCAGCTCTAGCGGGGATCGCACAGATACGCAGTATTTT
TRBJ2-2 TRBV11-2 - - CASSPQMNTGELFF TGTGCCAGCAGCCCACAGATGAACACCGGGGAGCTGTTTTTT
TRBJ2-2 TRBV15 - - CATSGNTGELFF TGTGCCACCAGCGGTAACACCGGGGAGCTGTTTTTT
TRBJ2-3 TRBV5-6 - - CASSLDHTDTRYF TGTGCCAGCAGCTTAGACCATACAGATACGCGGTATTTT
TRBJ2-7 TRBV4-3 - TRBD1 CASSKDRVRPYEQYF TGCGCCAGCAGCAAGGACAGGGTTAGGCCCTACGAGCAGTACTTC
TRBJ1-1 TRBV19 - TRBD1 CASNPSDRYGTEAFF TGTGCCAGTAACCCCTCGGACAGGTACGGCACTGAAGCTTTCTTT
TRBJ2-7 TRBV13 - TRBD2 CASSRLGFKRELYEQYF TGTGCCAGCAGCCGACTTGGGTTCAAGCGGGAGCTCTACGAGCAGTACTTC
TRBJ2-1 TRBV4-3 - - CASSQDYGQYNEQFF TGCGCCAGCAGCCAAGATTACGGACAGTACAATGAGCAGTTCTTC
TRBJ2-2 TRBV5-1 once - CASSFSTPTGHNTGELFF TGCGCCAGCAGCTTCTCAACCCCGACGGGACATAACACCGGGGAGCTGTTTTTT
TRBJ1-3 TRBV25-1 few - CASSEERTGNTIYF TGTGCCAGCAGCGAAGAGAGGACTGGAAACACCATATATTTT
TRBJ1-1 TRBV9 - TRBD1 CASSTNQGAGEAFF TGTGCCAGCAGCACGAATCAGGGGGCTGGTGAAGCTTTCTTT
TRBJ1-5 TRBV19 few - CASSSPAGAGNQPQHF TGTGCCAGTAGTAGCCCCGCGGGGGCTGGCAATCAGCCCCAGCATTTT
TRBJ1-1 TRBV7-8 - TRBD1 CASSLARQGGTEAFF TGTGCCAGCAGCTTAGCCAGACAGGGTGGGACTGAAGCTTTCTTT
TRBJ2-7 TRBV11-2 - - CASSSDPGGVYEQYF TGTGCCAGCAGCTCCGATCCGGGGGGCGTCTACGAGCAGTACTTC
TRBJ1-5 TRBV4-3 few TRBD1 CASSLGQGNQPQHF TGCGCCAGCAGTCTCGGACAGGGGAATCAGCCCCAGCATTTT
TRBJ2-2 TRBV18 - - CASSPRVNTGELFF TGTGCCAGCTCACCACGCGTGAACACCGGGGAGCTGTTTTTT
TRBJ1-2 TRBV2 - TRBD1 CASDSGSGQGTFYGYTF TGTGCCAGCGATTCCGGATCGGGACAGGGAACGTTCTATGGCTACACCTTC
TRBJ1-5 TRBV30 few - CAYPPSLPQHF TGTGCATACCCTCCTTCGCTGCCCCAGCATTTT
TRBJ1-1 TRBV6-6 - - CASSYSRGSTEAFF TGTGCCAGCAGTTACTCGAGAGGGAGCACTGAAGCTTTCTTT
TRBJ2-7 TRBV7-8 once - CASSLVRIRQPSYEQYF TGTGCCAGCAGCTTAGTCCGCATTAGACAGCCATCCTACGAGCAGTACTTC
TRBJ2-3 TRBV5-6 - - CASSLRGPTDTQYF TGTGCCAGCAGCTTGCGGGGTCCCACAGATACGCAGTATTTT
TRBJ2-3 TRBV28 - TRBD1 CASSLNRGRSDTQYF TGTGCCAGCAGTTTAAACAGGGGGCGGTCAGATACGCAGTATTTT
TRBJ1-6 TRBV7-2 - TRBD1 CASSLTGAVSSPLHF TGTGCCAGCAGCTTGACAGGGGCGGTGAGTTCACCCCTCCACTTT